A single T cell receptor beta chain is shown here with its context. Its antigen is not yet known. Per-nucleotide qualities are absent, and no much larger clonotype sits a single base away. Each clonotype received, on average, 10x coverage in deep resolution sequencing performed on a MiSeq, where the target depth lay between 1 in 1 million and 1 in 200,000 T cells. The immunoSEQ hsTCRB Kit was used to generate TCR beta libraries. For the original study's pipeline: Data were analyzed with ImmunoSEQ Data Assistant and ImmunoSEQ Analyzer, with V, D and J genes assigned per IMGT definitions. Clonality, with values ranging from 0 to 1, was calculated as one minus the normalized Shannon entropy of productive rearrangement frequencies. Only overrepresented clonotypes making up at least 0.05% of each patient's repertoire were included in the public clonotype analysis. Repertoires from roughly 13 age-matched healthy donors in immuneACCESS were used as clonality controls. TCRdb took over this immuneACCESS table, retaining in-frame rearrangements with V and J assigned. Such tables are incomplete; in checked studies, under half of the missing clones stem from an unresolved V gene, and the remainder is unexplained. V, J and clone size were drawn from that table, and D and trimming were deduced from the DNA. This sample comprises about 150,000 clones, 75% to 80% of them detected only once. In total, the top ten clones hold 5.1% of the sample.

The time point label, read with the paper, signifies: approximately 25 months on ibrutinib. Approximately 2 micrograms of genomic DNA were extracted from cryopreserved PBMCs for TCR beta library preparation. High-throughput TCR beta sequencing was performed on longitudinal blood samples from CLL patients receiving ibrutinib monotherapy. The patients took part in an open-label, single-center phase 2 trial of ibrutinib monotherapy. These data come from a study of cytotoxic CD8 clonotypes in ibrutinib-treated CLL (dated by TCRdb to the early 2020s). About the investigation overall: The cohort had about a dozen relapsed/refractory and 15 treatment-naive patients; roughly 17 were IGHV unmutated. Partial responses were observed in roughly 25 patients and complete responses in 2; after a median follow-up of around 68 months, remission was maintained in roughly 15 patients and progression was observed in roughly twelve. The response samples were drawn at a median of around eleven months into treatment, with a range of roughly 6 to 36 months. On average, each sample had about 250,000 productive templates and tens of thousands of productive rearrangements. Longitudinal samples were obtainable from about 30% of the roughly 90 participants in the trial. Cryopreserved peripheral blood mononuclear cells were collected before treatment, at response, and at either disease progression or sustained remission. All remission and progressive disease samples were collected while patients were still receiving ibrutinib. The paper as a whole reports these results and caveats: Clonality rose at ibrutinib response, remained stable during sustained remission, and dropped back toward baseline at progression. Baseline clonality exceeded that of age-matched healthy donors and correlated strongly with circulating CD8+ T-cell counts. Sampling times were not matched between patients in sustained remission and patients whose disease was progressing, and lymph node repertoires were not examined. Public clonotypes were rare and either shrank or stayed stable during treatment, and the rise in clonality at ibrutinib response reflected expansion of private clonotypes.

Sequenced material: PBMCs, taken after 24 months of ibrutinib treatment. This clonotype originated in a human donor with chronic lymphocytic leukemia.

In nucleotides, the sequence is TGTGCCAGCAGCCGCACGGTTGCAACTAATGAAAAACTGTTTTTT. Its translation is CASSRTVATNEKLFF. This chain is built from TRBV9 and TRBJ1-4, with the D gene too uncertain to name. Deletion took 4 bases off V and 0 bases off J, with a span of 10 bases between the germline ends. CDR3 length: 15 amino acids, cysteine to phenylalanine. Just the 45-base CDR3 DNA is kept, in frame starting at base 1. For CDR1 and CDR2, the germline V gene lists SGDLS and YYNGEE.